The T cell receptor (beta chain) described here comes from a study of cytomegalovirus exposure and HLA in healthy donors. Notes on the study in general: Overall, around 160 TCR beta chains were annotated as cytomegalovirus-associated. As a later analysis showed, a missense DCLRE1C variant was linked to trimming of TCR beta V- and J-genes.

Worth noting for this clone: Its antigen is still unknown.

PCR amplification relied on 60 Vbeta primers (plus 13 Jbeta primers). The protocol was immunoSEQ multiplex PCR, while the TCRdb copy is restricted to in-frame clones and leaves out a portion. Of roughly 90,000 clones listed, about 68% are singletons. Trimming took off 5 bases at V and 3 bases at J, with 18 bases between the two ends. Germline loops: CDR1 GTSNPN, CDR2 SVGIG (reference sequence). The CDR3 is made up of 15 amino acids. Sequenced material: PBMCs. The chain carries TRBV30 and TRBJ2-3; TRBD2 is a possible D gene (5 bases). The receptor comes from a man between 25 and 39 years old in good health and CMV-seropositive. CDR3 DNA sequence: TGTGCCTGGCGTAGTCCTCCCCCGGGAACAGATACGCAGTATTTT. It codes for CAWRSPPPGTDTQYF.